The clone carrying this T cell receptor beta chain was seen just once. Its antigen is unidentified. At one end, the junction sequence differs from germline, possibly due to a read error. TCR beta CDR3 regions were amplified from RNA transcripts. The HTBI primer set served for first-round RT-PCR of the TCR CDR3. TCRdb reprocessed the multiplex PCR reads with MiXCR, giving one entry per CDR3 protein. The table lists roughly 570,000 distinct CDR3 sequences, around 46% of them singletons. This record comes from a study of T cells in Graves' hyperthyroidism and ophthalmopathy. Study-wide points: Also found in blood were most expanded thyroid clonotypes above 0.001.

Stable Graves' hyperthyroidism denoted no ophthalmopathy progression over 18 months. Exclusion criteria comprised uncontrolled infection, other autoimmune disease, pregnancy or lactation. The CDR3 extends over 12 amino acids. CDR1 and CDR2 (germline): LNHDA, SQIVND (reference sequence). The sequence was collected from a woman aged 18-30 years with Graves' hyperthyroidism. The rearrangement links TRBV19 to TRBJ1-1; D call uncertain. The sample taken for sequencing was peripheral blood or thyroid tissue (not recorded which). The CDR3 reads CDSGIEGSEAFF. The CDR3 bases are TGTGACAGTGGTATAGAAGGGTCGGAAGCTTTCTTT.